Listed here is a single TCR beta chain. Its cognate antigen has yet to be identified. No much larger clonotype is one base removed from it; base qualities were not supplied. The CDR3 sequence holds 13 residues, the cysteine and phenylalanine included. Only the CDR3 DNA stays, 39 bases, in frame from base 1. The trim is 4 bases for V and 7 bases for J, with a gap of 10 bases between the germline ends. CDR1 SEHNR and CDR2 FQNEAQ were looked up in the germline V gene (reference sequence). This sample is part of a study of cytomegalovirus exposure and HLA in healthy donors (dated 2017 in TCRdb). Background on the whole study: According to an earlier analysis of a few hundred of the donors, some 170 million T cells yielded approximately 120 million unique TCR beta sequences and about 300 Gb of sequence data. High-throughput TCR immunosequencing, statistical association of individual TCRs with disease status, and machine learning were combined to predict cytomegalovirus infection status. In an earlier analysis of 587 of the donors, high-throughput TCR beta sequencing was used to judge whether each TCR beta V gene segment behaved as functional or pseudogenic. Donor age, sex, ethnicity and CMV serostatus were collected together with the repertoire data. On average, over 200,000 unique TCR beta nucleotide sequences were sequenced per donor among more than 350 genotyped donors of the cohort, with roughly 18% of those sequences being non-productive. Genome-wide SNP genotypes for about 60% of the roughly 670 donors were used in a later genetic analysis, which treated that subset as a discovery cohort. In addition to the first cohort of 650 to 750 subjects, a separate validation cohort of 100 to 150 different subjects was used. The study used immunosequencing to profile the T cell repertoires of approximately 650 subjects and linked those repertoires to cytomegalovirus serostatus. HLA typing included class I and class II loci at four-digit resolution. The number of typed donors differed by locus: about 620-630 for A, B, C, DRB1 and DQB1; 500 to 550 for DQA1; approximately 600 for DPA1; and roughly 450 for DPB1. The study aimed to test whether cataloging public T cell receptors could reveal signatures of past pathogen exposure. Roughly 5 DR-DQ haplotypes were treated as single units for association and clustering because of strong linkage in the cohort. About 310 gigabases of sequencing data and tens of millions of unique TCR sequences were included in an early release covering roughly 600 HLA-typed donors. To study patterns of TCR occurrence, a later analysis re-analyzed previously published TCR beta repertoires from 666 donors and added high-resolution HLA genotyping. Rather than drawing on any new phenotypic data, the later analysis identified candidate immune exposures from TCR beta sequences and the way those sequences occurred across donors. Of the roughly 400 genotyped donors, 65% to 90% fell in the genetic ancestry cluster associated with self-reported Caucasian donors. All discovery cohort repertoires had been generated using a single sequencing platform.

Library construction relied on the immunoSEQ multiplex PCR assay. For the multiplex PCR, a mixture combining 60 forward primers for TCR Vbeta segments and 13 reverse primers for TCR Jbeta segments was used. Amplification of the CDR3 region of rearranged TCR beta genes was performed with a multiplex PCR assay on genomic DNA. On the Illumina HiSeq System, the amplified TCR beta libraries were sequenced as 87-base-pair reads. The paper's data handling went like this. A later analysis tallied 75 million to 85 million unique TCR beta chains across the 666 repertoires, and roughly 11 million of those chains were shared by two or more donors. A nearest-neighbor algorithm error-corrected the raw reads and collapsed the reads into unique sequences, merging closely related sequences to remove PCR and sequencing errors. To assign V, D and J gene segments, CDR3 sequences were aligned to IMGT reference sequences. For a sequence to be retained, a match of at least six nucleotides was required to both a V gene segment and a J gene segment. A rearrangement counted as productive if the CDR3 had no stop codons and remained in frame with V and J, and every other rearrangement counted as non-productive. Following IMGT convention, CDR3 was defined as the stretch from the second conserved V-encoded cysteine up to the conserved J-encoded phenylalanine. Sequences without an unambiguous match to a single V gene segment were excluded from the earlier analysis of over 500 of the donors. An earlier analysis of several hundred of the donors called V segments functional above 56.7% productive rearrangements and segregating when the between-donor standard deviation exceeded 5%. A statistical classification framework was built for diagnosing cytomegalovirus status from the catalog of TCR beta chain sequences. In a later analysis, V and J genes were assigned by comparing TCR nucleotide sequences against IMGT/GENE-DB human TR gene sequences. The TCRdist pipeline was used in a later analysis to assign CDR3 sequences and most-parsimonious VDJ recombination scenarios. In a later analysis, each TCR beta chain was defined by its CDR3 amino acid sequence together with its V-gene family, and reads lacking a unique V-gene family were excluded. As a way to deal with suspected cross-contamination and a sequencing artifact, a later analysis dropped 450 to 600 nucleotide sequences that were highly shared and had low generation probability. In a later analysis, a clonal expansion index was calculated for each public chain from normalized within-repertoire ranks of inferred template counts. In a later analysis, generation probabilities were computed using a VDJ recombination model fitted to out-of-frame rearrangements, and the results were checked against IGoR. In a later analysis, hypergeometric tests were used to score TCR-TCR, TCR-HLA and TCR-CMV co-occurrence, with a repertoire-size bias correction applied to TCR pairs. False discovery rates were estimated in a later analysis by permuting HLA or CMV assignments 20 times. In a later analysis, co-occurring TCRs were grouped using DBSCAN, with TCRdist sequence similarity added in when clustering inside HLA-allele-positive subsets. Repertoires with fewer than 30,000 or more than 120,000 public chains were left out of co-occurrence clustering, as were a few repertoires with anomalous nucleotide sharing. Sourced from immuneACCESS, this table was stored by TCRdb with only in-frame sequences that have V and J called. A share of the clones is absent; for the studies checked, an unresolved V gene accounts for under half, and the remainder has no known explanation. The D gene and trimming were derived from the DNA, and the V and J assignments and clone size from that table. This sample has 210,000 or so clones in its table, and roughly 83% of those were observed once. In total, the top ten clones hold roughly 0.7% of the sample.

The cohort comprised fewer than 700 healthy bone marrow donors. At the time of sampling, all cohort members were nominally healthy, though unrecorded immune exposures were likely present. The donor was CMV seronegative and belonged to the group of more than 300 seronegative cohort members. A peripheral blood sample was provided by each donor, and peripheral blood mononuclear cells were used for TCR beta sequencing. Genomic DNA extraction from the blood cell samples was performed with the Qiagen DNeasy Blood Extraction Kit. On the study overall, not on this receptor specifically: Because counts were too low, about 18 rarely observed V segments, including chromosome 9 orphons, were excluded from the earlier analysis of under 650 of the donors. Assigning TCR associations to individual alleles was difficult when HLA alleles, especially DR and DQ, strongly co-occurred. Because some donors lacked HLA typing at each locus, the association tests relied only on the typed subset. Compared with the approximately 600-donor mean, donors in an Asian-associated ancestry cluster had fewer N-insertions in productive TCRs, according to a later genetic analysis. Linkage disequilibrium might explain the correlated functional status among segregating V segments, but an unknown experimental factor could not be excluded. At a false discovery rate of 0.05, a later analysis linked 16,000 or so TCR beta sequences to specific HLA alleles. A few of the identified cytomegalovirus-associated TCR beta chains were confirmed in vitro to be specific for cytomegalovirus antigens. In an earlier analysis of 587 of the donors, most TCR beta V segments were observed in productive rearrangements about 90% or about 30% of the time, broadly matching IMGT annotations. In a later analysis, HLA-associated TCR beta chains were found to be more clonally expanded and to have lower generation probabilities than equally common non-associated chains. While some public TCRs were present in many individuals, most TCR sequences turned up only very rarely across donors. This cohort had only TCR beta chains sequenced, and the lack of alpha or paired-chain data limited which features could be detected. According to a later analysis, TCR association rates differed among HLA loci, with DRB1 alleles showing the most associated TCRs and HLA-C alleles showing the fewest. An association between a missense DCLRE1C variant and V-gene and J-gene trimming of TCR beta chains was found in a later genetic analysis and replicated in an independent cohort. The sequencing pipeline was judged likely to have produced a cluster of highly shared sequence variants as a technical artifact. In a later analysis, several top co-occurrence clusters were reported to appear linked to parvovirus B19, influenza, CMV and Epstein-Barr virus. In both the original and validation cohorts, the classifier was reported to diagnose cytomegalovirus status with high specificity and sensitivity. Some IMGT-functional V segments, including TRBV6-2 and TRBV6-3, could not be told apart with the 87-base-pair reads, so those segments were excluded. The authors suggested that the approach could potentially be generalized to other disease states and immunological phenotypes. A further reported finding was that TCR beta sequences accurately predicted the HLA-A and HLA-B alleles for most subjects in the first cohort. In the study, approximately 160 TCR beta chains were listed as associated with cytomegalovirus. According to a later analysis, most CMV-associated TCR beta chains appeared to be HLA-restricted, and the HLA associations seemed to be driven largely by CMV exposure. For the cohort, immune exposure information was limited to CMV serostatus. The presence/absence analyses assumed that sequencing depth was roughly uniform across donors, and that assumption may not be true.

In this chain, TRBV7-9 is recombined with TRBJ2-2, with the D gene call left open. The sequenced sample consisted of PBMCs. The TCR was taken from a boy between 2 and 15 years old in good health and CMV-seronegative. The bases are TGTGCCAGCAGCTCTAACTACCTCGGGGAGCTGTTTTTT. Translation gives CASSSNYLGELFF.